Detailed here is one T cell receptor beta chain. CDR1 is SGHRS, CDR2 YFSETQ, per germline. The CDR3 extends over 15 amino acids. V lost 0 bases, J lost 2 bases, and 12 bases lay in between. The data originate from a study of OX40 agonist ivuxolimab in advanced cancers. On the study more broadly: Cohort: around 83% men, mean age about 60, aged about 23 to 80.

Assay used: immunoSEQ multiplex PCR; TCRdb lists only in-frame clones, some missing. This repertoire shows 70,000 or so clones, approximately 90% found once; its top ten account for approximately 0.3%. This TCR derives from an adult with an advanced solid tumor such as melanoma, head and neck, liver or kidney cancer. The starting material was CD4+ or CD8+ T cells sorted from blood, obtained in a trial of the OX40 agonist ivuxolimab. The chain carries TRBV5-1 and TRBJ2-7, with D possibly being TRBD1 or TRBD2 (5 bases each). The CDR3 is CASSLGGTSAYEQYF. Here the CDR3 DNA reads TGCGCCAGCAGCTTGGGGGGGACCTCAGCCTACGAGCAGTACTTC.